Sequencing of this TCR beta chain was carried out in a study of shared clonotypes between healthy human individuals. Study-level information: CD4 naive and memory got three plates each, CD8 naive two, CD8 memory one.

Naivety among CD8 cells was defined by CD45RO negativity and positive CCR7 selection, thereby excluding terminally differentiated effector memory CD45RA+ cells. Measured with immunoSEQ multiplex PCR; TCRdb has only the in-frame clones, and not every one. The repertoire includes approximately 2,200,000 clones, roughly 91% of them detected once, and 1.7% sits in the top ten. The TCR sequence derives from a man aged 18 to 29 in good health. Some clones in this sample may be carry-over from other donors' samples. Sequencing was carried out using naive CD8+ T cells from PBMCs.

The CDR3 region is CASSSGRTDYEQYF. CDR3 coding DNA: TGTGCCAGCAGCTCGGGCAGGACAGACTACGAGCAGTACTTC. The V gene is TRBV13, the J gene TRBJ2-7, with a possible D match to TRBD1 (6 bases). Looked up from germline, CDR1 is PRHDT and CDR2 is FYEKMQ (reference sequence). The ends were cut back, 4 bases at V and 3 bases at J, with 13 bases in the middle. This CDR3 has 14 residues.